This TCR beta chain was sequenced for a study of cytomegalovirus exposure and HLA in healthy donors. The validation cohort, a group of over a hundred subjects, included the donors and was separate from the roughly 720-subject first cohort. Comments on this clone: Its matching antigen is unknown.

Trimming stripped 6 bases from V and 0 bases from J, with 6 bases between. CDR1 ENHRY and CDR2 SYGVKD come from the germline V gene. CDR3 length: 13 residues. Study-level points and caveats: A few CMV-associated chains proved CMV antigen-specific in vitro. Rare TCR sequences predominated, though certain public TCRs were found in many donors. The TCR clusters that emerged in the first cohort tended, a later analysis found, to co-occur in the roughly 130 validation repertoires.

Here immunoSEQ multiplex PCR was the method, and the copy in TCRdb shows in-frame clones only, minus some. The table records about 150,000 clones, approximately 91% of them present only once. Sequencing was done on a sample of PBMCs. The chain employs TRBV10-3 and TRBJ1-3; D unresolved. The source of this sequence is a woman between 18 and 29 years old in good health and CMV-seropositive. The CDR3 bases are TGTGCCATCAGGGGGAGCTCTGGAAACACCATATATTTT. Residues: CAIRGSSGNTIYF.